This record looks at one T cell receptor (beta chain) sequence and its context. The data originate from a study of OX40 agonist ivuxolimab in advanced cancers. The sampling schedule covered blood at baseline, cycle 4 day 1, and cycle 7 day 1. Profiled with immunoSEQ multiplex PCR; TCRdb holds only in-frame clones, not every one. Here the sample spans roughly 13,000 clones, around 76% being singletons. V was cut by 6 bases and J by 7 bases, with 15 bases left in between. The germline gives CDR1 LGHNT, CDR2 FRNRAP. This CDR3 region has 13 residues. The sample consisted of CD4+ or CD8+ T cells sorted from blood, taken in a trial of the OX40 agonist ivuxolimab. The clonotype comes from an adult with an advanced solid tumor such as melanoma, head and neck, liver or kidney cancer. This chain connects TRBV12-5 to TRBJ2-5, with no clear D. CDR3 residues: CASGMTDVGTQYF. The DNA of the CDR3 is TGTGCTAGTGGGATGACGGACGTTGGGACCCAGTACTTC.